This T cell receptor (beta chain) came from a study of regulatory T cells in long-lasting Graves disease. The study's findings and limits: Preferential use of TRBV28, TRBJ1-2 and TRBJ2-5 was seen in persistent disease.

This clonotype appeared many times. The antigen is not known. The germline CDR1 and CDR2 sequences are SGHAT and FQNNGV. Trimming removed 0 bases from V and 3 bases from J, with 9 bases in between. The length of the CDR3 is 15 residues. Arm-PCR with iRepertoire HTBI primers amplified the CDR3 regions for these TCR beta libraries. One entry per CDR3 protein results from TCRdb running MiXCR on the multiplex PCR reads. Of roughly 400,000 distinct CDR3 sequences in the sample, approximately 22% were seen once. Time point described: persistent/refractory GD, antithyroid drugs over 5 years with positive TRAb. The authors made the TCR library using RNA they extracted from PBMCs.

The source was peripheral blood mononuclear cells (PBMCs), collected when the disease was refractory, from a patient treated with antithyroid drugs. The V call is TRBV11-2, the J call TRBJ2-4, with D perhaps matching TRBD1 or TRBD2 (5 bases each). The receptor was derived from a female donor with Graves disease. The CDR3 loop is CASSLDYGGKNIQYF. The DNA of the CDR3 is TGTGCCAGCAGCTTAGATTATGGGGGCAAAAACATTCAGTACTTC.